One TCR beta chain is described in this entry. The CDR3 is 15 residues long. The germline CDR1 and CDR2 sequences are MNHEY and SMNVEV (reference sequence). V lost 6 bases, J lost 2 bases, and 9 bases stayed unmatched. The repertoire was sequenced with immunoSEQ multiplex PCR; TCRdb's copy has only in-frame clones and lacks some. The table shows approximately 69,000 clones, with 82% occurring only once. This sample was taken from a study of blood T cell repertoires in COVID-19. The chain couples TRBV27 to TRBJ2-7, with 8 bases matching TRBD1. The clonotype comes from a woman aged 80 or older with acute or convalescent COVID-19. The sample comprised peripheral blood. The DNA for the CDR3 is TGTGCCAGCAGCGCGACAGGGGCCCTAACCTACGAGCAGTACTTC. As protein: CASSATGALTYEQYF.